The source of this T cell receptor beta chain is a study of blood T cell repertoires in COVID-19. About the research overall: The United States, Italy and Spain supplied acute and convalescent COVID-19 samples. The cDNA or gDNA used as material had been derived from T cells, B-cell-depleted T cells, or PBMCs.

The assay was immunoSEQ multiplex PCR, and TCRdb's table has in-frame clones only and misses some. The profile covers over 45,000 clones, with 77% appearing a single time and about 20% taken by the ten largest. After removal of 5 bases from V and 6 bases from J, the junction contained 16 bases not matched to a gene. Germline V gene sequence: CDR1 SEHNR, CDR2 FQNEAQ (reference sequence). This CDR3 spans 16 amino acids. The rearrangement joins TRBV7-9 to TRBJ2-7; 7 bases fit TRBD1. The source is a human donor with active or convalescent COVID-19. The donor label of this sample is uncertain. Material: peripheral blood. CDR3 amino acids: CASSLLYLQGTGEQYF. The CDR3, as DNA: TGTGCCAGCAGCCTCCTCTACCTACAGGGGACGGGCGAGCAGTACTTC.